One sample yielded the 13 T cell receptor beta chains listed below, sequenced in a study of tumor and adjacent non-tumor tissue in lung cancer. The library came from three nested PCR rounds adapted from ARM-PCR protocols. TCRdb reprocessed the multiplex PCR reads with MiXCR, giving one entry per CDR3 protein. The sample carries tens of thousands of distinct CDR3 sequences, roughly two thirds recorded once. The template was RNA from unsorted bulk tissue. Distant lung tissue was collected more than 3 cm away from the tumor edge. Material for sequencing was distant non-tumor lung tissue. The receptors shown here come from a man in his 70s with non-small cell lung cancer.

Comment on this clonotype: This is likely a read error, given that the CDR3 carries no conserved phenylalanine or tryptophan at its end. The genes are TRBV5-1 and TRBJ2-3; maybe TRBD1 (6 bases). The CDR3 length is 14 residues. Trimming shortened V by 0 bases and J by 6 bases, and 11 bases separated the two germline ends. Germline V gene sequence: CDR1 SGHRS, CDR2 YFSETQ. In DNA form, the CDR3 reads TGCGCCAGCAGCTTGGGAGACAGGTTGGATACGCAGTATTCT. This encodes CASSLGDRLDTQYS.

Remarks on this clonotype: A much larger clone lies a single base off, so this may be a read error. The CDR3 DNA is TGTGCCAGCAGGGACCCCCAATTGCAGCCCCAGCATTTT. It translates to CASRDPQLQPQHF. The rearrangement joins TRBV28 to TRBJ1-5; D is unclear. V dropped 6 bases and J dropped 7 bases, with 13 bases sitting between them. CDR1 and CDR2 (germline): MDHEN, SYDVKM. CDR3 length: 13 residues.

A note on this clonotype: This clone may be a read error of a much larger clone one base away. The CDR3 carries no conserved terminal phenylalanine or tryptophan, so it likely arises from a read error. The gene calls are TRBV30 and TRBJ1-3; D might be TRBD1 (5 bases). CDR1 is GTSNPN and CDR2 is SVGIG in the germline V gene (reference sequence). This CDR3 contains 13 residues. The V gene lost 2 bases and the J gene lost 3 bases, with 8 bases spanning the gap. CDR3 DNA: TGTGCCTGGAGTTGGGGGGTTGGAAACACCATATATTAT. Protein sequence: CAWSWGVGNTIYY.

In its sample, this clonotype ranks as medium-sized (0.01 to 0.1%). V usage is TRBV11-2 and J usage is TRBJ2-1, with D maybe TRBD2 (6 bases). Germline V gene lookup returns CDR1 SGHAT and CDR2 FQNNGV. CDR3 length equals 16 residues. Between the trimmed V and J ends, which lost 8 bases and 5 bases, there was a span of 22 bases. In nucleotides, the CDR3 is TGTGCCAGCCGCCCCCTGAGCGGGTTAGCCCACAATGAGCAGTTCTTC. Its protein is CASRPLSGLAHNEQFF.

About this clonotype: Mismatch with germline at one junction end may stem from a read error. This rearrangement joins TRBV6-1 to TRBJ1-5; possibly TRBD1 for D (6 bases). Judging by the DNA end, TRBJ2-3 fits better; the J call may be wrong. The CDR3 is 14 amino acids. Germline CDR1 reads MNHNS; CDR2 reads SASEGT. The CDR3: CANSKSDSNQPQYF. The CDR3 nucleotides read TGTGCCAACAGTAAATCGGACAGCAATCAGCCACAGTATTTT.

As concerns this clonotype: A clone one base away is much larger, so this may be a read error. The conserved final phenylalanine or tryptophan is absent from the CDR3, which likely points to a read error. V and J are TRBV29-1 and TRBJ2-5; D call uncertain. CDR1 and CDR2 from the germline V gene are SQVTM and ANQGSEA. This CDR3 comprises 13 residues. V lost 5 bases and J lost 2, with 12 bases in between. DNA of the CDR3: TGCAGCGTTTCCGTCTCCATTCAAGAGACCCAGTACATC. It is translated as CSVSVSIQETQYI.

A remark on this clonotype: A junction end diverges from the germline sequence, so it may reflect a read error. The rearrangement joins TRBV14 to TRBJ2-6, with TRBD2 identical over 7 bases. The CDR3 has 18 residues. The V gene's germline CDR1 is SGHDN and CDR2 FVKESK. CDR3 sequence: CASSQDEQRDAGANILTF. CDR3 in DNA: TGCGCCAGCAGCCAAGATGAGCAGCGGGATGCTGGGGCCAACATCCTGACTTTC.

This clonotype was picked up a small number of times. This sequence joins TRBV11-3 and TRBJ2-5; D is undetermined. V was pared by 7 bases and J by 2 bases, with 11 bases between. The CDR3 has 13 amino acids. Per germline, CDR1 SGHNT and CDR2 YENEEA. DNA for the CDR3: TGTGCCAGCAATTTAGATCGGCAAGAGACCCAGTACTTC. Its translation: CASNLDRQETQYF.

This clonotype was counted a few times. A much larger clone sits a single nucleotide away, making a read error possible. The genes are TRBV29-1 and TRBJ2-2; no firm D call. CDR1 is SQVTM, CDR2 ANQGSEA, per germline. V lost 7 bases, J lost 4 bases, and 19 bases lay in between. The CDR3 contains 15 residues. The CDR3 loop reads CSASATWARTGELFF. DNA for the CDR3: TGCAGCGCGAGCGCAACGTGGGCCCGCACCGGGGAGCTGTTTTTT.

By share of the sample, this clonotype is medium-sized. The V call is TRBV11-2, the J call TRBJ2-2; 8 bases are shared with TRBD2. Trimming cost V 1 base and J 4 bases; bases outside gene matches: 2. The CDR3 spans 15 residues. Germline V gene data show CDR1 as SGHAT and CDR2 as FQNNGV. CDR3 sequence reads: CASSLGGRFTGELFF. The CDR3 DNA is TGTGCCAGCAGCTTAGGCGGGAGGTTCACCGGGGAGCTGTTTTTT.

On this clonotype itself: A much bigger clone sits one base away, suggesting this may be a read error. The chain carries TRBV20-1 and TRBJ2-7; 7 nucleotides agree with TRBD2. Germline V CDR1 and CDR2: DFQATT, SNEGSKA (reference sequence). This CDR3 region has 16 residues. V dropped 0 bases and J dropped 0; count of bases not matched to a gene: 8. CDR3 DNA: TGCAGTGCTAGAGATGATATCGGGAGGACCTCCTACGAGCAGTACTTC. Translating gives CSARDDIGRTSYEQYF.

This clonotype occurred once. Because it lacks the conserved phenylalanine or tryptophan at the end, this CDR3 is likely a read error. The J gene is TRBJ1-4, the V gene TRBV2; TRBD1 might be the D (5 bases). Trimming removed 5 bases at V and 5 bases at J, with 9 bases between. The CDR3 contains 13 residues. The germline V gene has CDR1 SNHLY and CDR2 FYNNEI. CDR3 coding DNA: TGTGCCAGCAGTCCCCGACAGAATGAAAAACTGTTTTAT. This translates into CASSPRQNEKLFY.

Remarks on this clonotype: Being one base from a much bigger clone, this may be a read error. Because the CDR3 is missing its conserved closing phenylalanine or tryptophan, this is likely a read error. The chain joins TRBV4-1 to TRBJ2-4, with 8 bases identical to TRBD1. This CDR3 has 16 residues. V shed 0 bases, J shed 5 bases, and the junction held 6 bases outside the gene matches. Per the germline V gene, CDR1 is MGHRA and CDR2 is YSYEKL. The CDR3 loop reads CASSQDPQGAQNIQYS. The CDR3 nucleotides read TGCGCCAGCAGCCAAGATCCGCAGGGGGCCCAAAACATTCAGTACTCC.